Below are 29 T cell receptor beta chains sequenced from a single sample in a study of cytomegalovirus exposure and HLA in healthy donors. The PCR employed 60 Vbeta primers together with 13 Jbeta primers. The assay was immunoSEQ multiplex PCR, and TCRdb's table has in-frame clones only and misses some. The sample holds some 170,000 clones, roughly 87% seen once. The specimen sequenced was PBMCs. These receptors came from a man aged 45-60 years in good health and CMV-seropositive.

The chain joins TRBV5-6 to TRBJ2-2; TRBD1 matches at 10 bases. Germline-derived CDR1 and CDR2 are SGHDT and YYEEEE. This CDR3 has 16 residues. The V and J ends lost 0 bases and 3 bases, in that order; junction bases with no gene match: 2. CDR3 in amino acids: CASSLAGQGYTGELFF. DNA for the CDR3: TGTGCCAGCAGCTTGGCGGGACAGGGGTACACCGGGGAGCTGTTTTTT. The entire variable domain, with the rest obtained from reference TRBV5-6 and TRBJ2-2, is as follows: DAGVTQSPTHLIKTRGQQVTLRCSPKSGHDTVSWYQQALGQGPQFIFQYYEEEERQRGNFPDRFSGHQFPNYSSELNVNALLLGDSALYLCASSLAGQGYTGELFFGEGSRLTVL.

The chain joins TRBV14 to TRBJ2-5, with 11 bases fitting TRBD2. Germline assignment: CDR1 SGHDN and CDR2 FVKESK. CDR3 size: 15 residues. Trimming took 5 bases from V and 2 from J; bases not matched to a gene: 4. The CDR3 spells CASSSLAGGQETQYF. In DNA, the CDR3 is TGTGCCAGCAGCTCCCTAGCGGGGGGACAAGAGACCCAGTACTTC.

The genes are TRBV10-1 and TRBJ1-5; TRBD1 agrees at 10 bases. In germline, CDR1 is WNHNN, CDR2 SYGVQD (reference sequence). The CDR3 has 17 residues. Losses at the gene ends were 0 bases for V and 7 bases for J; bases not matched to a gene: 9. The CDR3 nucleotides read TGCGCCAGCAGTGAGTCGAGCCGGGACAGGGGTGGCCAGCCCCAGCATTTT. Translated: CASSESSRDRGGQPQHF.

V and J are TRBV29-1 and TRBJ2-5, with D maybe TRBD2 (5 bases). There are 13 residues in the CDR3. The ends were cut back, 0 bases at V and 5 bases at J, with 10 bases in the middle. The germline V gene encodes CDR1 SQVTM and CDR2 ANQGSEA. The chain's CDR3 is CSVEDGDGETQYF. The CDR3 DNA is TGCAGCGTTGAAGACGGGGATGGGGAGACCCAGTACTTC.

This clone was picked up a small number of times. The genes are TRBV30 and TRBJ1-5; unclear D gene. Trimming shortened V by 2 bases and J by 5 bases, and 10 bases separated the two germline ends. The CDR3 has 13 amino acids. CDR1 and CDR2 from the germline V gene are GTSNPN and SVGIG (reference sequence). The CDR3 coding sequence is TGTGCCTGGAGTACGGGTTTTGATCAGCCCCAGCATTTT. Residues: CAWSTGFDQPQHF.

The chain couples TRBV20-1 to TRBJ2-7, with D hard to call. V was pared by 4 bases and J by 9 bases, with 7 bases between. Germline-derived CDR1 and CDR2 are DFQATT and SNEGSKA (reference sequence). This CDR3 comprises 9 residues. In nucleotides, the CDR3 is TGCAGTGCTACGCTCGGGCAGTACTTC. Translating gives CSATLGQYF.

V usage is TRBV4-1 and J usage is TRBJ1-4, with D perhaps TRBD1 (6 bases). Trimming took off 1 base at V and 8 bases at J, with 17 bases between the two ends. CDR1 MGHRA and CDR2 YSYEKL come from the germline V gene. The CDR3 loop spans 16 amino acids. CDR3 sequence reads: CASSQVGPRGGEKLFF. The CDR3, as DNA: TGCGCCAGCAGCCAAGTGGGCCCCAGGGGAGGGGAAAAACTGTTTTTT.

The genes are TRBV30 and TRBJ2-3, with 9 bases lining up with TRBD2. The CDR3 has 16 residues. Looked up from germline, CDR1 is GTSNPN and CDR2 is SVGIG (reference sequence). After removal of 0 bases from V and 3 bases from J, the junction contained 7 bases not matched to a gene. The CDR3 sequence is CAWSVASGGRTDTQYF. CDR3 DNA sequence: TGTGCCTGGAGTGTAGCCAGCGGGGGGCGTACAGATACGCAGTATTTT.

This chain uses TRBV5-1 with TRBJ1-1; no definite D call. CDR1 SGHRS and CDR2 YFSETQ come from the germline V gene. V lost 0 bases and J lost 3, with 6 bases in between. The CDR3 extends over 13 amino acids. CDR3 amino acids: CASSLDRHTEAFF. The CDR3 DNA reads TGCGCCAGCAGCTTGGACAGACACACTGAAGCTTTCTTT.

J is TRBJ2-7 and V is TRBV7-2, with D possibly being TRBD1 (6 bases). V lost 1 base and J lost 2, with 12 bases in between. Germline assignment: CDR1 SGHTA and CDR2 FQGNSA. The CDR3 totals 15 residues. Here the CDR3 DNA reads TGTGCCAGCAGCTTAGAAGGCAGGGGAGCCTACGAGCAGTACTTC. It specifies CASSLEGRGAYEQYF.

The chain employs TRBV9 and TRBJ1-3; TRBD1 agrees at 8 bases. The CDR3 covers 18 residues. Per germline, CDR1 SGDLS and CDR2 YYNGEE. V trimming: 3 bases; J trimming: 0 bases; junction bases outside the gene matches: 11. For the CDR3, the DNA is TGTGCCAGCAGCGGATATAAACAGGGGGTGGCCTCTGGAAACACCATATATTTT. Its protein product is CASSGYKQGVASGNTIYF.

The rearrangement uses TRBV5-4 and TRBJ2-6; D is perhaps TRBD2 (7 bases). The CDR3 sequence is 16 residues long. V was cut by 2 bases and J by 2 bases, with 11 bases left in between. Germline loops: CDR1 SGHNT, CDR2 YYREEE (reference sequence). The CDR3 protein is CASSFRGAAGANVLTF. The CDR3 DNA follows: TGTGCCAGCAGCTTTCGGGGGGCGGCTGGGGCCAACGTCCTGACTTTC.

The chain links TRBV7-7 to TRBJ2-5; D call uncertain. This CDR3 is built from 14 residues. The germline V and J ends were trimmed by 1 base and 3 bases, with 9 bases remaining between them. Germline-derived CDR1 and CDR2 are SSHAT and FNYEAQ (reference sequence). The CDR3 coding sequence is TGTGCCAGCAGCTTAGACTTCGTCGAAGAGACCCAGTACTTC. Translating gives CASSLDFVEETQYF.

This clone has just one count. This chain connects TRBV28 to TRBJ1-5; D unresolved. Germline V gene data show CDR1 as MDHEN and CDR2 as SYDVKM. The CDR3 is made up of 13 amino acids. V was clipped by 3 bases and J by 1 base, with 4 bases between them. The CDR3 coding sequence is TGTGCCAGCAGTTTGGCCAGCAATCAGCCCCAGCATTTT. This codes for CASSLASNQPQHF.

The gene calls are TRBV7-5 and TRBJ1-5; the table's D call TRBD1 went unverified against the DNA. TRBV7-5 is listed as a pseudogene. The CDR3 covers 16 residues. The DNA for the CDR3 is TGTGTCAGAAGCTTAGATTCCAGGGGTCAAGATCAGCCCCAGCATTTT. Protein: CVRSLDSRGQDQPQHF.

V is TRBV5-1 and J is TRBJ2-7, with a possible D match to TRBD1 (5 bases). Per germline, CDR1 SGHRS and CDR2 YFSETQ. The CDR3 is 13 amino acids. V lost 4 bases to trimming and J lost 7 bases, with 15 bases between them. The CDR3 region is CASSPGHPREQYF. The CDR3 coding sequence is TGCGCCAGCAGCCCTGGACATCCCCGGGAGCAGTACTTC.

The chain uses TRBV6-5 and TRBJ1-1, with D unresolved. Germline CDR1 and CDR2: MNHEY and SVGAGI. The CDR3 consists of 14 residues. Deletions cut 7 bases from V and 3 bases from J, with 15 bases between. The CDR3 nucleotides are TGTGCCAGCACGGAGGGTAAGGCGTACACTGAAGCTTTCTTT. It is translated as CASTEGKAYTEAFF.

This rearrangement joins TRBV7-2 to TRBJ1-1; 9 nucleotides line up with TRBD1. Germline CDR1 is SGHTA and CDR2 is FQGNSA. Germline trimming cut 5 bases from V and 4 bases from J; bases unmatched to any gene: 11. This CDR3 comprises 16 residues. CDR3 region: CASSPPGQGLFTEAFF. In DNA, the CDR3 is TGTGCCAGCAGCCCTCCGGGACAGGGCTTGTTCACTGAAGCTTTCTTT. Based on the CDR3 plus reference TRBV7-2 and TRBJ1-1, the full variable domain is GAGVSQSPSNKVTEKGKDVELRCDPISGHTALYWYRQSLGQGLEFLIYFQGNSAPDKSGLPSDRFSAERTGGSVSTLTIQRTQQEDSAVYLCASSPPGQGLFTEAFFGQGTRLTVV.

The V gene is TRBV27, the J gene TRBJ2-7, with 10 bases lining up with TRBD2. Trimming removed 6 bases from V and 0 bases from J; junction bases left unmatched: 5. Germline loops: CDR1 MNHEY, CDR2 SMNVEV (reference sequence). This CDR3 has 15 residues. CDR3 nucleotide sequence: TGTGCCAGCAGACCTAGCGGGGGCCCCTCCTACGAGCAGTACTTC. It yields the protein CASRPSGGPSYEQYF.

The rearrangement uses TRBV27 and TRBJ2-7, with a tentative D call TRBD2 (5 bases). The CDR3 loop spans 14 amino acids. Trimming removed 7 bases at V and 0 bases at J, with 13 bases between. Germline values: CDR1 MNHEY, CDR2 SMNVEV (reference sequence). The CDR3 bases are TGTGCCAGCAAGGCCAGCGGTAGCTCCTACGAGCAGTACTTC. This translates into CASKASGSSYEQYF.

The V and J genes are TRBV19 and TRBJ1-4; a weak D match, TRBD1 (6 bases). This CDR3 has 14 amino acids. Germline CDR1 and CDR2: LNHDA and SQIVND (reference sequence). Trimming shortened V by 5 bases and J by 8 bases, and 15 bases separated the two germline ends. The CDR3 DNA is TGTGCCAGTAGTTATAGGACAGAGGTCGAAAAACTGTTTTTT. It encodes CASSYRTEVEKLFF.

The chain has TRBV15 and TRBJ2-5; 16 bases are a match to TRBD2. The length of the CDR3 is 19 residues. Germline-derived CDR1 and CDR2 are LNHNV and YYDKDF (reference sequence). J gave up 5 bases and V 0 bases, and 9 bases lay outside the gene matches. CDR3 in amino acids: CATSRDRRGLAGGRETQYF. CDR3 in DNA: TGTGCCACCAGCAGAGATAGGAGGGGACTAGCGGGGGGGCGGGAGACCCAGTACTTC. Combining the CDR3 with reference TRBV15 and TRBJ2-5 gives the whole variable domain DAMVIQNPRYQVTQFGKPVTLSCSQTLNHNVMYWYQQKSSQAPKLLFHYYDKDFNNEADTPDNFQSRRPNTSFCFLDIRSPGLGDTAMYLCATSRDRRGLAGGRETQYFGPGTRLLVL.

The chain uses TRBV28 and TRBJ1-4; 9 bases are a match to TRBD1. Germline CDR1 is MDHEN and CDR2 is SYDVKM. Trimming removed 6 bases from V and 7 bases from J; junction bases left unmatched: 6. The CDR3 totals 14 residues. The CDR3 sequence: CASRNRGRSEKLFF. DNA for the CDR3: TGTGCCAGCAGGAACAGGGGGCGCAGTGAAAAACTGTTTTTT.

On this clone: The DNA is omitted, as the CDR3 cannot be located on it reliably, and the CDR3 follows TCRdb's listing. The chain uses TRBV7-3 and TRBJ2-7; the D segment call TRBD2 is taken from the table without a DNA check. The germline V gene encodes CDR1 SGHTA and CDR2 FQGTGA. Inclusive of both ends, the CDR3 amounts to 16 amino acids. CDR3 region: CASSYFGPAGAVEQYF.

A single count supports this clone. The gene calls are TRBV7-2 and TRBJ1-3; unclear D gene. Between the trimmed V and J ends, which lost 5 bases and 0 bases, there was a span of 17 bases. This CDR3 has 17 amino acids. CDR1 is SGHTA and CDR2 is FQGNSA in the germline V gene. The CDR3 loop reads CASSAQQLLDSGNTIYF. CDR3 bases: TGTGCCAGCAGCGCTCAACAGCTTCTTGACTCTGGAAACACCATATATTTT.

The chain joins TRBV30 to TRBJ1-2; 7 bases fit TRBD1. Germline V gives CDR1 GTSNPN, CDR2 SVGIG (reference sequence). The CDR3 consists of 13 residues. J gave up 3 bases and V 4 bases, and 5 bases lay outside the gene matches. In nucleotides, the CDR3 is TGTGCCTGGAACGACAGGGACGACTATGGCTACACCTTC. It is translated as CAWNDRDDYGYTF.

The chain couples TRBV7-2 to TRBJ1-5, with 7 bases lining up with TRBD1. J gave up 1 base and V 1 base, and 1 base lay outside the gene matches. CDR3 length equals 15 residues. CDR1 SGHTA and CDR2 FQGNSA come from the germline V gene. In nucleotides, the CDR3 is TGTGCCAGCAGCTTAGGGGACAGCAGCAATCAGCCCCAGCATTTT. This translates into CASSLGDSSNQPQHF.

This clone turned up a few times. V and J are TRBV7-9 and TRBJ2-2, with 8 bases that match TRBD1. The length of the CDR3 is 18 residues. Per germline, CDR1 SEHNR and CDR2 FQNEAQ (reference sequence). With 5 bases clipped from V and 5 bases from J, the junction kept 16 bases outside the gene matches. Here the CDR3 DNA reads TGTGCCAGCAGCCCTTTTCTAACAGGGGGAAGAGGTACCGGGGAGCTGTTTTTT. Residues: CASSPFLTGGRGTGELFF.

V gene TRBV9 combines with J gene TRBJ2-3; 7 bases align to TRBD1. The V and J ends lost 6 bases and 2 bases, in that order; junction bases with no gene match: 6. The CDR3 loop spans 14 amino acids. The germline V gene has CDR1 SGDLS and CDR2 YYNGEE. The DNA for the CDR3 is TGTGCCAGCACTCCGGGACAGTCCACAGATACGCAGTATTTT. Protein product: CASTPGQSTDTQYF.